These 8 T cell receptor beta chains came from one sample sequenced in a study of T cell repertoires in cytomegalovirus infection. TCRdb reprocessed the reads via MiXCR and lists one record per CDR3 protein. The sample yields approximately 140,000 distinct CDR3 sequences, about 6.5% seen once. Sequencing was done on a sample of PBMCs. These receptor sequences come from a human donor in good health (CMV status not recorded). Some clones in this sample may be carry-over from other donors' samples.

This clonotype occurred many times. The chain uses TRBV7-2 and TRBJ1-3; TRBD1 matches 9 bases. The germline CDR1 and CDR2 sequences are SGHTA and FQGNSA. This CDR3 comprises 17 residues. Trimming cost V 0 bases and J 2 bases; bases outside gene matches: 5. The CDR3 sequence: CASSLAAGTGTGNTIYF. The DNA for the CDR3 is TGTGCCAGCAGCTTAGCGGCGGGGACAGGGACTGGAAACACCATATATTTT.

This clonotype has ten or more counts. This chain uses TRBV20-1 with TRBJ2-5; D ambiguous. CDR1 and CDR2 (germline): DFQATT, SNEGSKA (reference sequence). V was cut by 2 bases and J by 2 bases, with 12 bases left in between. This CDR3 contains 14 residues. The CDR3 reads CSARSRTLQETQYF. CDR3 DNA sequence: TGCAGTGCTAGATCAAGGACCCTACAAGAGACCCAGTACTTC.

This clonotype was seen repeatedly, ten times or more. The chain joins TRBV29-1 to TRBJ1-2, with 8 bases identical to TRBD1. Germline V CDR1 and CDR2: SQVTM, ANQGSEA. CDR3 length: 13 residues. The V and J ends lost 2 bases and 7 bases, in that order; junction bases with no gene match: 6. The CDR3 loop is CSVERRDRSGYTF. In DNA form, the CDR3 reads TGCAGCGTTGAACGGCGGGACAGGTCTGGCTACACCTTC.

Ten or more counts support this clonotype. The chain employs TRBV7-8 and TRBJ2-1, with 8 bases fitting TRBD2. V shed 3 bases, J shed 5 bases, and the junction held 12 bases outside the gene matches. CDR1 SGHVS and CDR2 FQNEAQ come from the germline V gene. CDR3 length equals 17 residues. CDR3 bases: TGTGCCAGCAGCTTTGGGCGGGGGGTCATTAGGGACAATGAGCAGTTCTTC. Translated, it gives CASSFGRGVIRDNEQFF.

There are many counts of this clonotype. V usage is TRBV5-1 and J usage is TRBJ2-7; TRBD2 aligns across 7 bases. This CDR3 contains 14 residues. Germline V gene sequence: CDR1 SGHRS, CDR2 YFSETQ. V shed 7 bases and J 1 base; nucleotides not matched to a gene: 8. CDR3: CASRLSGGSYEQYF. For the CDR3, the DNA is TGCGCCAGCCGTCTTTCCGGGGGGTCCTACGAGCAGTACTTC.

This clonotype was seen once. This sequence may be a read error, since a much larger clone differs from it by one base. The V gene is TRBV15, the J gene TRBJ1-3; possibly TRBD1 for D (5 bases). CDR1 LNHNV and CDR2 YYDKDF come from the germline V gene (reference sequence). The CDR3 contains 14 residues. Between the trimmed V and J ends, which lost 5 bases and 4 bases, there was a span of 12 bases. The CDR3 sequence: CATSGQGVGNTIYF. CDR3 DNA: TGTGCCACCAGCGGTCAGGGCGTCGGAAACACCATATATTTT.

This clonotype has at least ten counts. The chain couples TRBV30 to TRBJ2-7; TRBD1 might be the D (5 bases). The ends were cut back, 3 bases at V and 12 bases at J, with 15 bases in the middle. The CDR3 is 11 amino acids. Germline assignment: CDR1 GTSNPN and CDR2 SVGIG (reference sequence). The CDR3 bases are TGTGCCTGGAGCGTCCAAGGACAAGGGTACTTC. It is translated as CAWSVQGQGYF.

This clonotype was observed at least ten times. This sequence joins TRBV7-9 and TRBJ2-7, with TRBD1 identical over 7 bases. J gave up 1 base and V 2 bases, and 8 bases lay outside the gene matches. The CDR3 contains 16 residues. Per the germline V gene, CDR1 is SEHNR and CDR2 is FQNEAQ (reference sequence). This CDR3 is CASSLLSGQKSYEQYF. The CDR3 DNA reads as TGTGCCAGCAGCTTACTTTCGGGACAGAAATCCTACGAGCAGTACTTC.